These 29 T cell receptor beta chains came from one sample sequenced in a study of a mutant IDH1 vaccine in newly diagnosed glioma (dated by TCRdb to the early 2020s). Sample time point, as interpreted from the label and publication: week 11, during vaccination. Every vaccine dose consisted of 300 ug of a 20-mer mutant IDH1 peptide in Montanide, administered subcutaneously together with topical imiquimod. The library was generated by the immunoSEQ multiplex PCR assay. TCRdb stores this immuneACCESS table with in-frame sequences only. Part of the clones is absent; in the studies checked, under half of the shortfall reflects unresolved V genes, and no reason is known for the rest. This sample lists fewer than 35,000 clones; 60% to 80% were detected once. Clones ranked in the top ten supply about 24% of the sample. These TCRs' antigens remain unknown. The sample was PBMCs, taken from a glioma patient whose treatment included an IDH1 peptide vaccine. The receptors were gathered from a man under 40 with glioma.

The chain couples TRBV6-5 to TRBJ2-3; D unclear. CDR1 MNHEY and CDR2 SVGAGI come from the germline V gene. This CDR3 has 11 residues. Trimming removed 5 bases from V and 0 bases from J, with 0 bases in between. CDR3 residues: CASSSTDTQYF. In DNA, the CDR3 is TGTGCCAGCAGTAGCACAGATACGCAGTATTTT.

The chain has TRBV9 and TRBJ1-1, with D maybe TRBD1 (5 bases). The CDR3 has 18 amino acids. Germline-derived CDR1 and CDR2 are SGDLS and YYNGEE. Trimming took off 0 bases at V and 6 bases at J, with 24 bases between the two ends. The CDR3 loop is CASSVDRRIFGANPEAFF. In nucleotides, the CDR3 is TGTGCCAGCAGCGTAGACCGGAGGATTTTTGGGGCTAACCCTGAAGCTTTCTTT.

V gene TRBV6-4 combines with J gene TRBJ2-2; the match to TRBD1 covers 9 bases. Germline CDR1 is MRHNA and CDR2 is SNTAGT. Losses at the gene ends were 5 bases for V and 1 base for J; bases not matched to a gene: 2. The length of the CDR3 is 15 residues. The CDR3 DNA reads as TGTGCCAGCAGTACGGGACAGGGGAACACCGGGGAGCTGTTTTTT. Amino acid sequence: CASSTGQGNTGELFF.

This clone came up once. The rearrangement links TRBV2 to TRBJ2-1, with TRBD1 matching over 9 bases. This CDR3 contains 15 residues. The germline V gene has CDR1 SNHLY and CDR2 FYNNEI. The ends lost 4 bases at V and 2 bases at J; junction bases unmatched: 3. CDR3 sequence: CASSGQGGPYNEQFF. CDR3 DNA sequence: TGTGCCAGCAGTGGACAGGGGGGGCCCTACAATGAGCAGTTCTTC.

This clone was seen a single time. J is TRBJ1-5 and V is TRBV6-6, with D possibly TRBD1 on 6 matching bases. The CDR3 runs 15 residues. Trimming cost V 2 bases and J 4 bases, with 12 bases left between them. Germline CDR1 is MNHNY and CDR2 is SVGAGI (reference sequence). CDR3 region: CASSYGGSRNQPQHF. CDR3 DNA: TGTGCCAGCAGTTACGGGGGCTCCAGGAATCAGCCCCAGCATTTT.

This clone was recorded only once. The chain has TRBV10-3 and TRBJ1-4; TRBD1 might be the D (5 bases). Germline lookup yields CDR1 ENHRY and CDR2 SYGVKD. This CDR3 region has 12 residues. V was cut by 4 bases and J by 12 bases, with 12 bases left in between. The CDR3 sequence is CAISVPAGELFF. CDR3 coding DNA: TGTGCCATCAGTGTCCCCGCGGGGGAACTGTTTTTT.

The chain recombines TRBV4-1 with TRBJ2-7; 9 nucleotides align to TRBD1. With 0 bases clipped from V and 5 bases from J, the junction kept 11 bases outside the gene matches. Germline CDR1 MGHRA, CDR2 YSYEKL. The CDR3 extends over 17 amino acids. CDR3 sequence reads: CASSQEYSGTGLDEQYF. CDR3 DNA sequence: TGCGCCAGCAGCCAAGAATACTCCGGGACAGGGCTCGACGAGCAGTACTTC.

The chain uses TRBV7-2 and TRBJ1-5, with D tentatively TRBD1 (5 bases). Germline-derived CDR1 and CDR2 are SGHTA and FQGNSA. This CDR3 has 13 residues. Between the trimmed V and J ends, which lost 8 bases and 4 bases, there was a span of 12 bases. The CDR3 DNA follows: TGTGCCAGCGCGCCCAGGGAGAATCAGCCCCAGCATTTT. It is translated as CASAPRENQPQHF. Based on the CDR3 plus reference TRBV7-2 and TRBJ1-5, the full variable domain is GAGVSQSPSNKVTEKGKDVELRCDPISGHTALYWYRQSLGQGLEFLIYFQGNSAPDKSGLPSDRFSAERTGGSVSTLTIQRTQQEDSAVYLCASAPRENQPQHFGDGTRLSIL.

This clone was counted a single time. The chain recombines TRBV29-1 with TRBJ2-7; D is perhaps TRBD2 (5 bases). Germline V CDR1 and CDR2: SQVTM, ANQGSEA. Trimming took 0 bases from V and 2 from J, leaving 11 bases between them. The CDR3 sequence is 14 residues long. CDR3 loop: CSVEDRSETYEQYF. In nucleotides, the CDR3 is TGCAGCGTTGAAGATCGTAGCGAAACCTACGAGCAGTACTTC.

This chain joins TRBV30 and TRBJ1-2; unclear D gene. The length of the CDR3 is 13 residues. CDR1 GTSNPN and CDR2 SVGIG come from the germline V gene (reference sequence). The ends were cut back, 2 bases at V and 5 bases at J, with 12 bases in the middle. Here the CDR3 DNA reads TGTGCCTGGAGTCCGGGTGGGGATTATGGCTACACCTTC. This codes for CAWSPGGDYGYTF.

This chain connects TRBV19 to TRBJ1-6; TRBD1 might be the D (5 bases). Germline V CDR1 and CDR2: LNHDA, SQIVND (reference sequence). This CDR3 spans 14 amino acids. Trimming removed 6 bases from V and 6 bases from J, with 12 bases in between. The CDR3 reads CASRATGGNSPLHF. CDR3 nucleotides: TGTGCCAGTAGGGCCACGGGGGGTAATTCACCCCTCCACTTT.

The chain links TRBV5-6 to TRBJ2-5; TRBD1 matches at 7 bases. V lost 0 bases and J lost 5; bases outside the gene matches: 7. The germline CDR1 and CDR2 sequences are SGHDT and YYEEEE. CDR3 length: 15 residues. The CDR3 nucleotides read TGTGCCAGCAGCTTGGAGGCAGGGGGATTGGAGACCCAGTACTTC. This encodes CASSLEAGGLETQYF.

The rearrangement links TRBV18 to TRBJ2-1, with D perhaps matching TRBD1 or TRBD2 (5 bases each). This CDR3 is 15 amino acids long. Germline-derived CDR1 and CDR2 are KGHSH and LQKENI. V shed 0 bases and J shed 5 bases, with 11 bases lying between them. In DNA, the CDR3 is TGTGCCAGCTCACCACCCGGGACGGGGAACAATGAGCAGTTCTTC. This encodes CASSPPGTGNNEQFF.

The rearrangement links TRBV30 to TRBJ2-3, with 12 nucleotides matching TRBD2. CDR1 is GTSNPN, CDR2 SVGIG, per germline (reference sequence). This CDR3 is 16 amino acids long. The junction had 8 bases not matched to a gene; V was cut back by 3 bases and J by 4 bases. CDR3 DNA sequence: TGTGCCTGGAGCACGACTAGCGGGAGTTACGCAGATACGCAGTATTTT. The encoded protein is CAWSTTSGSYADTQYF.

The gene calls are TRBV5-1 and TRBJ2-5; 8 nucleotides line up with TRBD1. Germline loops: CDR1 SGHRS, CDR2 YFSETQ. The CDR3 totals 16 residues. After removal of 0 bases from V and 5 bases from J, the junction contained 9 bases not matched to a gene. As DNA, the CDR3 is TGCGCCAGCAGCTTGGGGCCGGCCAGGGGGCATGAGACCCAGTACTTC. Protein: CASSLGPARGHETQYF.

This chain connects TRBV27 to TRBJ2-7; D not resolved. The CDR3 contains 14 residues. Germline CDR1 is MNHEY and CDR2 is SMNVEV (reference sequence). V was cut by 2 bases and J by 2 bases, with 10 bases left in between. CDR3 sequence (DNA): TGTGCCAGCAGTTTAGCATTAGGCGCCTACGAGCAGTACTTC. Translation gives CASSLALGAYEQYF.

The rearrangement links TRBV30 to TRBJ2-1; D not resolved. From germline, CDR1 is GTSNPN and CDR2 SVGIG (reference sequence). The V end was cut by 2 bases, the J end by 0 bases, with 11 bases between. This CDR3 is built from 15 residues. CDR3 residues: CAWSLQLSSYNEQFF. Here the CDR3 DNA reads TGTGCCTGGAGTTTACAGCTGAGCTCCTACAATGAGCAGTTCTTC.

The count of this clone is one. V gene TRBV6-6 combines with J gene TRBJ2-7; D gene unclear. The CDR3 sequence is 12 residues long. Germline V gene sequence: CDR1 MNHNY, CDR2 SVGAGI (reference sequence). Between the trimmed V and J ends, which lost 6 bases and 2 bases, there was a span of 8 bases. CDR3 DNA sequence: TGTGCCAGCAGGAACGGAGCCTACGAGCAGTACTTC. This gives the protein CASRNGAYEQYF.

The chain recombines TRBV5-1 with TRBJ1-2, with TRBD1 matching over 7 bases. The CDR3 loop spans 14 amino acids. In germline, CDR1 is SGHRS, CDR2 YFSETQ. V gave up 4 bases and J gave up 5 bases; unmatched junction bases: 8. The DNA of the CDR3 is TGCGCCAGCAGCCTGGGACAGAGATTATATGGCTACACCTTC. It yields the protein CASSLGQRLYGYTF.

The CDR3, as DNA: TGCGCCAGCAGCCAAGCTGGGGCGGGAGAAGGGGAGACCCAGTACTTC. This gives the protein CASSQAGAGEGETQYF. The chain joins TRBV4-1 to TRBJ2-5; TRBD2 matches at 7 bases. With V trimmed by 1 base and J by 5 bases, 10 bases remained unmatched. CDR3 size: 16 residues. Germline V CDR1 and CDR2: MGHRA, YSYEKL.

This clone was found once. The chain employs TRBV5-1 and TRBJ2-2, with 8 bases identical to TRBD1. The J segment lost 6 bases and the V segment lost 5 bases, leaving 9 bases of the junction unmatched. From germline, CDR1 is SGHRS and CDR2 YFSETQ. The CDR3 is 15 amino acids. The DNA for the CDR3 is TGCGCCAGCAGTCCGAGACAGGGGTTCGCCGGGGAGCTGTTTTTT. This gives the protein CASSPRQGFAGELFF.

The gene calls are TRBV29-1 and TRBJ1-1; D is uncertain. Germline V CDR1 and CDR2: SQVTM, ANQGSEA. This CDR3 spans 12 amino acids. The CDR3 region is CMAGPVGTEAFF. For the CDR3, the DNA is TGCATGGCCGGCCCGGTAGGCACTGAAGCTTTCTTT.

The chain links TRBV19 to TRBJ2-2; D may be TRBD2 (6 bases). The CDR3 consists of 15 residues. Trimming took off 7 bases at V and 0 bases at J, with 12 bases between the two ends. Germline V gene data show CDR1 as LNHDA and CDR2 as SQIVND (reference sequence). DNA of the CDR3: TGTGCCAGTACTGACTGGGGGGCGAACACCGGGGAGCTGTTTTTT. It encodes CASTDWGANTGELFF.

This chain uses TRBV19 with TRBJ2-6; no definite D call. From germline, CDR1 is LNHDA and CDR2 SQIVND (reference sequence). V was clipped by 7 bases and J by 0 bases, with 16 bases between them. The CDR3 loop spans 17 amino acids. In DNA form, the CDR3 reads TGTGCCAGTAACCTCCAACGCCCGTTCTCTGGGGCCAACGTCCTGACTTTC. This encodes CASNLQRPFSGANVLTF.

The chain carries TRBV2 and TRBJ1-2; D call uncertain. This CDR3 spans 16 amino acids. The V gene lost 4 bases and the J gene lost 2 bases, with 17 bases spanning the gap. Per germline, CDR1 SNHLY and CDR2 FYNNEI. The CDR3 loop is CASSGRIGDLNYGYTF. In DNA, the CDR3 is TGTGCCAGCAGTGGGAGGATTGGGGATTTAAACTATGGCTACACCTTC.

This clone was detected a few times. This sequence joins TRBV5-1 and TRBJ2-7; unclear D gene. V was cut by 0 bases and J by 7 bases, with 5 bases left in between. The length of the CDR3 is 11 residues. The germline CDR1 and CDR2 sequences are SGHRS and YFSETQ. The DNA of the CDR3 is TGCGCCAGCAGCTTGGCCGAGGAGCAGTACTTC. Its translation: CASSLAEEQYF.

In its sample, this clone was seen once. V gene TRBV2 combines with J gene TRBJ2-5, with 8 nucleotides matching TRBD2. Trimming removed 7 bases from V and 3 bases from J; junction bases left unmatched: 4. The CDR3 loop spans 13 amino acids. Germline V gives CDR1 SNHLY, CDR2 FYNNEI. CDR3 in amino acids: CASNPGGEETQYF. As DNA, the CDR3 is TGTGCCAGCAATCCGGGGGGGGAAGAGACCCAGTACTTC.

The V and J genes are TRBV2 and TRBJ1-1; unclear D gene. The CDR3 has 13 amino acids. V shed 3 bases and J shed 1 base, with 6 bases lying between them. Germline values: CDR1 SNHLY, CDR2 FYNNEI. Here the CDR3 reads CASSDRENTEAFF. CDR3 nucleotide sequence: TGTGCCAGCAGTGATCGGGAGAACACTGAAGCTTTCTTT.

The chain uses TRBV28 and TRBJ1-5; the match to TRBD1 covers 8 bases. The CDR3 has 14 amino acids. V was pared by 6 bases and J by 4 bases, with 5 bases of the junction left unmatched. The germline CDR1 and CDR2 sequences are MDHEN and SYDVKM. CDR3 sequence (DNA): TGTGCCAGCAGCACGACAGGGGCAAATCAGCCCCAGCATTTT. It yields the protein CASSTTGANQPQHF.